One and the same sample provided the 31 T cell receptor beta chains below, sequenced in a study of OX40 agonist ivuxolimab in advanced cancers. Generated by immunoSEQ multiplex PCR, the TCRdb table keeps only in-frame clones and is missing some. Counted here are nearly 60,000 clones, more than 80% occurring once; the ten biggest clones make up about 0.74%. Sample: CD4+ or CD8+ T cells sorted from blood, taken in a trial of the OX40 agonist ivuxolimab. The receptors stem from an adult with an advanced solid tumor such as melanoma, head and neck, liver or kidney cancer.

The chain joins TRBV5-1 to TRBJ2-5, with a tentative D call TRBD2 (5 bases). Germline V CDR1 and CDR2: SGHRS, YFSETQ. This CDR3 comprises 15 residues. Trimming removed 4 bases at V and 2 bases at J, with 15 bases between. CDR3 in amino acids: CASSPGRGLQETQYF. CDR3 DNA sequence: TGCGCCAGCAGCCCGGGTCGCGGGCTTCAAGAGACCCAGTACTTC.

This clone was detected only a few times. V is TRBV6-5 and J is TRBJ2-7; weak D call: TRBD1 (6 bases). The CDR3 is made up of 13 amino acids. Germline CDR1 is MNHEY and CDR2 is SVGAGI. Trimming shortened V by 8 bases and J by 6 bases, and 17 bases separated the two germline ends. Here the CDR3 reads CASGDTTRGEQYF. The CDR3 DNA sequence: TGTGCCAGCGGGGACACTACCCGGGGCGAGCAGTACTTC.

V is TRBV6-6 and J is TRBJ2-3; TRBD1 matches 9 bases. The V segment lost 2 bases and the J segment 3 bases; nucleotides outside the gene matches: 3. There are 15 residues in the CDR3. CDR1 is MNHNY, CDR2 SVGAGI, per germline (reference sequence). The CDR3 here is CASSYATGGTDTQYF. The CDR3 DNA reads TGTGCCAGCAGTTACGCGACAGGGGGAACAGATACGCAGTATTTT.

The rearrangement joins TRBV15 to TRBJ2-5; possible D gene TRBD2, 6 bases. CDR1 is LNHNV and CDR2 is YYDKDF in the germline V gene (reference sequence). This CDR3 comprises 16 residues. Between the trimmed V and J ends, which lost 0 bases and 5 bases, there was a span of 16 bases. CDR3 nucleotides: TGTGCCACCAGCAGAGAACGGAGACTAGTGTCGGAGACCCAGTACTTC. Translated, it gives CATSRERRLVSETQYF. The full variable domain, its missing parts supplied by reference TRBV15 and TRBJ2-5, is DAMVIQNPRYQVTQFGKPVTLSCSQTLNHNVMYWYQQKSSQAPKLLFHYYDKDFNNEADTPDNFQSRRPNTSFCFLDIRSPGLGDTAMYLCATSRERRLVSETQYFGPGTRLLVL.

This clone was seen only once. The genes are TRBV19 and TRBJ2-1, with TRBD2 identical over 10 bases. CDR1 is LNHDA, CDR2 SQIVND, per germline (reference sequence). J was trimmed by 9 bases and V by 3 bases; bases with no gene match: 5. There are 14 residues in the CDR3. The DNA of the CDR3 is TGTGCCAGTAGTATTAAGGGGACTAGCGTTGAGCAGTTCTTC. Protein product: CASSIKGTSVEQFF. The full variable domain, rest sourced from reference TRBV19 and TRBJ2-1, is DGGITQSPKYLFRKEGQNVTLSCEQNLNHDAMYWYRQDPGQGLRLIYYSQIVNDFQKGDIAEGYSVSREKKESFPLTVTSAQKNPTAFYLCASSIKGTSVEQFFGPGTRLTVL.

The chain joins TRBV2 to TRBJ2-7; TRBD1 matches 10 bases. The germline CDR1 and CDR2 sequences are SNHLY and FYNNEI. V lost 7 bases to trimming and J lost 5 bases; unmatched junction nucleotides: 20. The CDR3 is made up of 18 amino acids. CDR3 sequence: CASTAVFLGDRGFNEQYF. The CDR3 DNA follows: TGTGCCAGCACAGCAGTTTTTTTAGGGGACAGGGGTTTTAACGAGCAGTACTTC.

The chain is built from TRBV18 and TRBJ1-1, with 11 nucleotides matching TRBD1. The V gene end was trimmed by 3 bases and the J gene end by 5 bases; junction bases not matched to a gene: 8. CDR3 length: 16 residues. Looked up from germline, CDR1 is KGHSH and CDR2 is LQKENI. Written as DNA, the CDR3 is TGTGCCAGCTCACCGAGGACAGGGGGCGGAGATACTGAAGCTTTCTTT. The encoded protein is CASSPRTGGGDTEAFF. Variable domain in full (rest from reference TRBV18 and TRBJ1-1): NAGVMQNPRHLVRRRGQEARLRCSPMKGHSHVYWYRQLPEEGLKFMVYLQKENIIDESGMPKERFSAEFPKEGPSILRIQQVVRGDSAAYFCASSPRTGGGDTEAFFGQGTRLTVV.

The chain combines TRBV2 with TRBJ1-2; TRBD1 matches 7 bases. CDR3 length: 15 amino acids. From germline, CDR1 is SNHLY and CDR2 FYNNEI. The trim removed 7 bases at V and 0 bases at J, leaving 8 bases unmatched. The CDR3 sequence: CASTPRTGANYGYTF. The CDR3 region has the DNA TGTGCCAGCACTCCCCGGACAGGAGCTAACTATGGCTACACCTTC.

The chain links TRBV7-8 to TRBJ2-7, with 10 bases matching TRBD2. Trimming took 2 bases from V and 2 from J; bases not matched to a gene: 6. CDR1 and CDR2 from the germline V gene are SGHVS and FQNEAQ. This CDR3 is 16 amino acids long. In nucleotides, the CDR3 is TGTGCCAGCAGCTTATGGGTACTAGCGGGGCCCTACGAGCAGTACTTC. Translation gives CASSLWVLAGPYEQYF.

The gene calls are TRBV4-1 and TRBJ2-3; 10 bases agree with TRBD1. Germline values: CDR1 MGHRA, CDR2 YSYEKL. Losses at the gene ends were 0 bases for V and 0 bases for J; bases not matched to a gene: 3. The CDR3 is 17 residues long. CDR3 DNA: TGCGCCAGCAGCCAAGATGGGACAGGGGCTAGCACAGATACGCAGTATTTT. It yields the protein CASSQDGTGASTDTQYF.

The rearrangement joins TRBV7-9 to TRBJ2-3; D possibly corresponds to TRBD2 (6 bases). V was pared by 1 base and J by 6 bases, with 8 bases between. The germline V gene has CDR1 SEHNR and CDR2 FQNEAQ (reference sequence). This CDR3 region has 13 residues. CDR3 sequence (DNA): TGTGCCAGCAGCTTAGACGGAGGGGATACGCAGTATTTT. This encodes CASSLDGGDTQYF.

The chain couples TRBV4-2 to TRBJ2-1; weak D call: TRBD2 (7 bases). Germline V gene data show CDR1 as LGHNA and CDR2 as YNFKEQ. The V end lost 3 bases, the J end lost 7 bases, and 19 bases lay between the germline ends. This CDR3 is built from 16 residues. The DNA of the CDR3 is TGTGCCAGCAGCCAGGTGCAAGGGGGAGGGCGAAATGAGCAGTTCTTC. It specifies CASSQVQGGGRNEQFF.

The V and J genes are TRBV4-1 and TRBJ2-3, with a weak D call TRBD2 (5 bases). Germline loops: CDR1 MGHRA, CDR2 YSYEKL. The CDR3 sequence is 18 residues long. The germline V and J ends were trimmed by 0 bases and 1 base, with 17 bases remaining between them. CDR3 in amino acids: CASSQDYRRGGGTDTQYF. CDR3 bases: TGCGCCAGCAGCCAAGATTATCGTCGGGGTGGGGGCACAGATACGCAGTATTTT.

The chain couples TRBV6-1 to TRBJ2-3; D is unresolved. Deletions cut 1 base from V and 4 bases from J, with 6 bases between. The germline V gene has CDR1 MNHNS and CDR2 SASEGT. This CDR3 is built from 13 residues. This chain's CDR3 is CASSEVLSDTQYF. The CDR3 DNA reads TGTGCCAGCAGTGAAGTTCTGTCAGATACGCAGTATTTT.

The chain carries TRBV7-8 and TRBJ2-2, with 8 bases lining up with TRBD1. V dropped 5 bases and J dropped 1; count of bases not matched to a gene: 6. From germline, CDR1 is SGHVS and CDR2 FQNEAQ. The CDR3 is 16 residues long. CDR3 sequence (DNA): TGTGCCAGCAGCCAGACCGGGACAGGGAACACCGGGGAGCTGTTTTTT. This gives the protein CASSQTGTGNTGELFF.

The rearrangement joins TRBV5-6 to TRBJ2-3, with a weak D call TRBD1 (6 bases). This CDR3 contains 13 residues. Germline CDR1 is SGHDT and CDR2 is YYEEEE. With 3 bases removed from V and 1 base from J, the gap between germline ends came to 6 bases. As DNA, the CDR3 is TGTGCCAGCAGCTACAGGGGCACAGATACGCAGTATTTT. Protein sequence: CASSYRGTDTQYF.

The CDR3 DNA is TGTGCCAGCAGCCCAGGGGGGGGCACAGATACGCAGTATTTT. This gives the protein CASSPGGGTDTQYF. The J gene is TRBJ2-3, the V gene TRBV9; D might be TRBD1 or TRBD2, each matching 7 bases. V shed 4 bases and J shed 1 base, with 10 bases lying between them. The CDR3 totals 14 residues. Per germline, CDR1 SGDLS and CDR2 YYNGEE.

The J gene is TRBJ1-2, the V gene TRBV13; D not resolved. This CDR3 has 16 amino acids. The V gene lost 0 bases and the J gene lost 8 bases, with 19 bases spanning the gap. Germline V CDR1 and CDR2: PRHDT, FYEKMQ (reference sequence). CDR3 protein: CASSLGRQPRTWGYTF. CDR3 bases: TGTGCCAGCAGCTTAGGCCGGCAGCCTCGAACGTGGGGCTACACCTTC.

The chain combines TRBV9 with TRBJ1-1; D ambiguous. From germline, CDR1 is SGDLS and CDR2 YYNGEE. Trimming removed 0 bases at V and 6 bases at J, with 18 bases between. CDR3 length: 16 amino acids. Here the CDR3 reads CASSVGVGLGIAEAFF. As DNA, the CDR3 is TGTGCCAGCAGCGTAGGGGTAGGTTTGGGGATCGCTGAAGCTTTCTTT.

V is TRBV6-1 and J is TRBJ2-7, with a weak D call TRBD2 (6 bases). Per the germline V gene, CDR1 is MNHNS and CDR2 is SASEGT. V dropped 3 bases and J dropped 9 bases, with 6 bases sitting between them. The CDR3 extends over 10 amino acids. The CDR3 bases are TGTGCCAGCAGTGAGCGGGGGCAGTACTTC. It codes for CASSERGQYF.

This clone was observed a single time. The chain employs TRBV5-4 and TRBJ1-2; no reliable D call. Looked up from germline, CDR1 is SGHNT and CDR2 is YYREEE (reference sequence). The CDR3 extends over 8 amino acids. V was clipped by 2 bases and J by 12 bases, with 2 bases between them. The CDR3 protein is CASSLDTF. In DNA form, the CDR3 reads TGTGCCAGCAGCTTAGACACCTTC.

V usage is TRBV10-3 and J usage is TRBJ1-5; D gene unclear. The CDR3 has 14 amino acids. V was trimmed by 2 bases and J by 3 bases, leaving 8 bases between them. From germline, CDR1 is ENHRY and CDR2 SYGVKD. The CDR3 spells CAISERRDNQPQHF. CDR3 bases: TGTGCCATCAGTGAGCGGCGGGACAATCAGCCCCAGCATTTT.

The chain employs TRBV4-1 and TRBJ1-3, with a tentative D call TRBD1 (5 bases). The CDR3 runs to 16 residues. Germline V gene sequence: CDR1 MGHRA, CDR2 YSYEKL. V lost 1 base and J 2 bases, leaving 12 bases between the germline ends. The CDR3 spells CASSQVESGPGNTIYF. CDR3 nucleotides: TGCGCCAGCAGCCAAGTAGAGTCGGGACCTGGAAACACCATATATTTT.

The chain couples TRBV2 to TRBJ1-4; D is unclear. The length of the CDR3 is 15 residues. Germline V gives CDR1 SNHLY, CDR2 FYNNEI. Trimming took 3 bases from V and 4 from J, leaving 12 bases between them. CDR3 nucleotides: TGTGCCAGCAGTGAGTTTAGGACCCTTAATGAAAAACTGTTTTTT. This gives the protein CASSEFRTLNEKLFF.

The CDR3 DNA reads TGTGCCAGCAGTCCTACTAGGATCCTGAGGGCAGATACGCAGTATTTT. Protein sequence: CASSPTRILRADTQYF. This rearrangement joins TRBV27 to TRBJ2-3; D might be TRBD2 (5 bases). The CDR3 is 16 residues long. Germline CDR1 and CDR2: MNHEY and SMNVEV (reference sequence). Trimming removed 5 bases at V and 4 bases at J, with 19 bases between.

In this sample, this clone turned up once. Here the CDR3 reads CASSARTGMDEQYF. Here the CDR3 DNA reads TGTGCCAGCAGCGCCCGGACAGGGATGGACGAGCAGTACTTC. The rearrangement links TRBV9 to TRBJ2-7; 8 nucleotides match TRBD1. The CDR3 spans 14 residues. The germline V gene has CDR1 SGDLS and CDR2 YYNGEE. J lost 5 bases, V lost 3 bases, and 7 bases had no gene match.

The rearrangement joins TRBV10-2 to TRBJ2-7; D assignment may be TRBD1 or TRBD2 (6 bases each). The CDR3 consists of 14 residues. Germline lookup yields CDR1 WSHSY and CDR2 SAAADI. V was pared by 0 bases and J by 7 bases, with 13 bases between. CDR3 amino acids: CASSESGGIREQYF. The CDR3 DNA follows: TGCGCCAGCAGTGAGTCGGGGGGCATAAGGGAGCAGTACTTC.

V gene TRBV29-1 combines with J gene TRBJ2-1; 10 nucleotides line up with TRBD1. The V gene end was trimmed by 4 bases and the J gene end by 8 bases; junction bases not matched to a gene: 8. Germline V CDR1 and CDR2: SQVTM, ANQGSEA. This CDR3 is 14 amino acids long. Here the CDR3 DNA reads TGCAGCGTTGCTATGGCTGGGACAGGGGATGAGCAGTTCTTC. It translates to CSVAMAGTGDEQFF.

The chain is built from TRBV7-7 and TRBJ2-5; TRBD2 matches at 8 bases. This CDR3 comprises 14 residues. Trimming removed 5 bases from V and 9 bases from J; junction bases left unmatched: 11. The germline V gene encodes CDR1 SSHAT and CDR2 FNYEAQ (reference sequence). In DNA, the CDR3 is TGTGCCAGCAGCCCGGGACTAGGTGGCGGACCCCAGTACTTC. Its protein is CASSPGLGGGPQYF.

The chain joins TRBV7-7 to TRBJ2-2; 7 nucleotides align to TRBD2. Germline assignment: CDR1 SSHAT and CDR2 FNYEAQ (reference sequence). This CDR3 has 16 amino acids. Trimming took 6 bases from V and 0 from J; bases not matched to a gene: 7. CDR3 nucleotide sequence: TGTGCCAGCAGGGGGGTTGGGAGGGCGAACACCGGGGAGCTGTTTTTT. Translating gives CASRGVGRANTGELFF.

Of note for this clone: A single base separates this from a much larger clone, so it may be a read error. The gene calls are TRBV11-2 and TRBJ1-3; D remains ambiguous. Trimming pared 1 base from V and 4 bases from J, leaving 2 bases between. CDR1 is SGHAT, CDR2 FQNNGV, per germline. CDR3 length: 12 amino acids. CDR3 region: CASSLGGNTIYF. The CDR3 DNA reads TGTGCCAGCAGCTTAGGGGGAAACACCATATATTTT.